Sequencing of this TCR beta chain was carried out in a study of blood T cell repertoires in COVID-19. Deletions cut 4 bases from V and 2 bases from J, with 10 bases between. The CDR3 contains 14 residues. Per the germline V gene, CDR1 is LGHDT and CDR2 is YNNKEL (reference sequence). Clones were sequenced by immunoSEQ multiplex PCR, and TCRdb holds only the in-frame ones, with some missing. The sample has tens of thousands of clones, 90% seen once. The sequence derives from a man between 45 and 60 years old with COVID-19, enrolled during active disease. This rearrangement joins TRBV3-1 (or the pseudogene TRBV3-2) to TRBJ2-3; D gene ambiguous. The sample was peripheral blood. The CDR3 is CASSRAVSTDTQYF. As DNA, the CDR3 is TGTGCCAGCAGCCGGGCAGTTTCCACAGATACGCAGTATTTT.